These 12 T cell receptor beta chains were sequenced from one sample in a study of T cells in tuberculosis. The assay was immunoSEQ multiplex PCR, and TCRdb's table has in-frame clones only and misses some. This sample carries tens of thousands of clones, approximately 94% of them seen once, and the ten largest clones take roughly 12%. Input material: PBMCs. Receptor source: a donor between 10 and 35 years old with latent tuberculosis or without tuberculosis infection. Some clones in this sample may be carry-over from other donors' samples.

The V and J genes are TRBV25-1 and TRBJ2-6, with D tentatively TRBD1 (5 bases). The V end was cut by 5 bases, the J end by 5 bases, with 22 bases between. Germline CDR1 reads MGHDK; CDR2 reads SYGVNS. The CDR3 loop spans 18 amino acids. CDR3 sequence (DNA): TGTGCCAGCAGTTGGCGCCAGAACTGGACAAGTCGGGCCAACGTCCTGACTTTC. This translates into CASSWRQNWTSRANVLTF.

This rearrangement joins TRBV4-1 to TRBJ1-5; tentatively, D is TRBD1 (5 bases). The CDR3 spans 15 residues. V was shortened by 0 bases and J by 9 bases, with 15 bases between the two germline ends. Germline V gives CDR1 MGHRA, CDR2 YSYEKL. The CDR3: CASSQEEGLPWPQHF. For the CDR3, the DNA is TGCGCCAGCAGCCAAGAGGAGGGACTTCCTTGGCCCCAGCATTTT.

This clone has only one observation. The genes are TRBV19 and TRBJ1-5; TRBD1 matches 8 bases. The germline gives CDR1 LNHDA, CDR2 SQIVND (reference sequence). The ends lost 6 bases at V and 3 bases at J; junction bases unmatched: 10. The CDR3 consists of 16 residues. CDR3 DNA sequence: TGTGCCAGTAGGGAGACAGGGGACTACACCAATCAGCCCCAGCATTTT. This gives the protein CASRETGDYTNQPQHF.

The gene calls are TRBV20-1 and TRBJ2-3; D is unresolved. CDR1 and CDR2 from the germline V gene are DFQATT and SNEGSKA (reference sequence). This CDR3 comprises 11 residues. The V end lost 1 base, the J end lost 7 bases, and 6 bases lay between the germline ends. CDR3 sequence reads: CSARGANTQYF. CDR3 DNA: TGCAGTGCTAGAGGGGCGAATACGCAGTATTTT.

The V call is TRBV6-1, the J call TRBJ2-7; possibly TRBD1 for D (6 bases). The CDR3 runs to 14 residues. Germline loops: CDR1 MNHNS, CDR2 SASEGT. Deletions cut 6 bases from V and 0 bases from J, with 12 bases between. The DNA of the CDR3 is TGTGCCAGCAGGGGGACACGGAACTCCTACGAGCAGTACGTC. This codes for CASRGTRNSYEQYV.

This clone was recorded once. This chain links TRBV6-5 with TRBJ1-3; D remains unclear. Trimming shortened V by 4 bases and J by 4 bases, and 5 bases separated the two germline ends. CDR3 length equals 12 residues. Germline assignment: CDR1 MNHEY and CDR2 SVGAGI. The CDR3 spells CASSSRGNTIYF. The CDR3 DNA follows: TGTGCCAGCAGTTCCAGGGGAAACACCATATATTTT.

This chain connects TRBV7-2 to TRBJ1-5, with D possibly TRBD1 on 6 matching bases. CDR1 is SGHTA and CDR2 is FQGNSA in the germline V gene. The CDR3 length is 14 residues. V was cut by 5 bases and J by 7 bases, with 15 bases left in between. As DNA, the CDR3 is TGTGCCAGCAGCCCCGGGCAGGGGCTCCAGCCCCAGCATTTT. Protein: CASSPGQGLQPQHF.

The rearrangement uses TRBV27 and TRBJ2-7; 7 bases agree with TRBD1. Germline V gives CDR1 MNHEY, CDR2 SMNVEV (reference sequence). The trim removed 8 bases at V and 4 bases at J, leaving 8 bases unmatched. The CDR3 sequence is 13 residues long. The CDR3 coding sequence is TGTGCCAGCCACGGACAGGTTTCTTACGAGCAGTACTTC. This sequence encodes CASHGQVSYEQYF.

The CDR3 DNA is TGTGCCAGCAGCTTGGATAGGCAGGGCGGGATCGGGAGCACTGAAGCTTTCTTT. Translation gives CASSLDRQGGIGSTEAFF. This chain links TRBV5-4 with TRBJ1-1; possible D gene TRBD1, 5 bases. CDR1 is SGHNT, CDR2 YYREEE, per germline (reference sequence). V dropped 0 bases and J dropped 4 bases, with 22 bases sitting between them. The CDR3 has 18 residues.

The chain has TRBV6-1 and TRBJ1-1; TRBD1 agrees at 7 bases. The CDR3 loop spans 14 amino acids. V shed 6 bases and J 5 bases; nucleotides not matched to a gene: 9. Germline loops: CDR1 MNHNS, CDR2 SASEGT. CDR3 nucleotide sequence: TGTGCCAGCAGCCAGGGGGGTGTGGGGACTGAAGCTTTCTTT. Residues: CASSQGGVGTEAFF.

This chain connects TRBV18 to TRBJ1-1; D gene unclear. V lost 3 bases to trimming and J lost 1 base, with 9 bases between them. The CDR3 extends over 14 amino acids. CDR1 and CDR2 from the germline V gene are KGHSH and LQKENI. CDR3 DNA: TGTGCCAGCTCACCCCGTTCGGGGAACACTGAAGCTTTCTTT. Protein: CASSPRSGNTEAFF.

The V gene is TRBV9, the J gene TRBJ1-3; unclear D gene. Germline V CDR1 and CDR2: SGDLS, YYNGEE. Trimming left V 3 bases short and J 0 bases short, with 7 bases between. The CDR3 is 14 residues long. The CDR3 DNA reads TGTGCCAGCAGCGCCCGGGGCTCTGGAAACACCATATATTTT. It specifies CASSARGSGNTIYF.